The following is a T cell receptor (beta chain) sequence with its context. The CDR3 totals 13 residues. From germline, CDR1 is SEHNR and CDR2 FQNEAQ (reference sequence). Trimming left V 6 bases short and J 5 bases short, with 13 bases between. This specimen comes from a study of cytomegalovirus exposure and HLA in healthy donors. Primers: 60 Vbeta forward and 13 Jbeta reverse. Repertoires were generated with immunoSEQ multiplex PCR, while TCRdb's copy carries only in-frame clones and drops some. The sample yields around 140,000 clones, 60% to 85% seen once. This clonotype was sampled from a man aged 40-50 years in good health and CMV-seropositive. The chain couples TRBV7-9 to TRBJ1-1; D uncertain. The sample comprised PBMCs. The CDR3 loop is CASSSPGGTEAFF. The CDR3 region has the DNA TGTGCCAGCAGTTCCCCGGGTGGAACTGAAGCTTTCTTT.